The 27 T cell receptor beta chains reported below all come from one sample, sequenced in a study of blood T cell repertoires in COVID-19. Generated by immunoSEQ multiplex PCR, the TCRdb table keeps only in-frame clones and is missing some. Here the sample spans roughly 190,000 clones, approximately 86% being singletons. Source material: peripheral blood. Source of these receptors: a man aged 70-80 years with acute or convalescent COVID-19.

The chain couples TRBV19 to TRBJ1-2; weak D call: TRBD1 (6 bases). V lost 8 bases and J 3 bases, leaving 16 bases between the germline ends. The germline V gene has CDR1 LNHDA and CDR2 SQIVND (reference sequence). The CDR3 consists of 14 residues. The CDR3 DNA follows: TGTGCCAGTCGACCCAGGGGTGGGGACTATGGCTACACCTTC. It yields the protein CASRPRGGDYGYTF.

The gene calls are TRBV4-3 and TRBJ2-1; tentative D call: TRBD1 (6 bases). The V gene lost 2 bases and the J gene lost 0 bases, with 11 bases spanning the gap. The CDR3 extends over 16 amino acids. Per germline, CDR1 LGHNA and CDR2 YSLEER. CDR3 loop: CASSQSTGNSYNEQFF. CDR3 in DNA: TGCGCCAGCAGCCAATCCACAGGGAACTCCTACAATGAGCAGTTCTTC.

The V call is TRBV5-1, the J call TRBJ1-1; D is unclear. The CDR3 has 14 residues. Germline-derived CDR1 and CDR2 are SGHRS and YFSETQ. V lost 4 bases to trimming and J lost 1 base, with 11 bases between them. CDR3 DNA sequence: TGCGCCAGCAGCCCTTCGCCCGGGAACACTGAAGCTTTCTTT. As protein: CASSPSPGNTEAFF.

The chain couples TRBV21-1 to TRBJ1-5; the D call TRBD1 from the table was never checked on the DNA. TRBV21-1 is given as a pseudogene. The CDR3 is 17 residues long. The CDR3 nucleotides are TGTGCCAGCAGCACACACCGGGACAGGACTAGCAATCAGCCCCAGCATTTT. This sequence encodes CASSTHRDRTSNQPQHF.

The CDR3 loop is CASSAFAGTSQETQYF. DNA for the CDR3: TGTGCCAGCAGCGCATTTGCCGGGACTAGTCAAGAGACCCAGTACTTC. The rearrangement uses TRBV9 and TRBJ2-5; 8 bases match TRBD2. CDR1 SGDLS and CDR2 YYNGEE come from the germline V gene. The CDR3 extends over 16 amino acids. J gave up 2 bases and V 3 bases, and 9 bases lay outside the gene matches.

This chain connects TRBV6-1 to TRBJ2-3; TRBD2 matches 11 bases. The length of the CDR3 is 18 residues. The germline CDR1 and CDR2 sequences are MNHNS and SASEGT. The V and J ends lost 0 bases and 5 bases, in that order; junction bases with no gene match: 10. CDR3 region: CASSEAWALAGGRDTQYF. As DNA, the CDR3 is TGTGCCAGCAGTGAAGCTTGGGCCCTAGCGGGAGGTAGAGATACGCAGTATTTT.

The chain couples TRBV28 to TRBJ2-1, with 8 bases matching TRBD1. Germline V gene lookup returns CDR1 MDHEN and CDR2 SYDVKM. This CDR3 is built from 13 residues. The J segment lost 4 bases and the V segment lost 8 bases, leaving 4 bases of the junction unmatched. The CDR3 here is CASGTGTYNEQFF. The CDR3, as DNA: TGTGCCAGCGGGACAGGAACATACAATGAGCAGTTCTTC.

This chain links TRBV18 with TRBJ2-7; possibly TRBD2 for D (5 bases). V was clipped by 1 base and J by 2 bases, with 18 bases between them. Per germline, CDR1 KGHSH and CDR2 LQKENI. There are 17 residues in the CDR3. This CDR3 is CASSPLPRRPTPYEQYF. The CDR3 nucleotides are TGTGCCAGCTCACCACTCCCCCGGAGGCCGACTCCCTACGAGCAGTACTTC.

The chain uses TRBV18 and TRBJ2-1; 8 nucleotides agree with TRBD2. Germline V gene lookup returns CDR1 KGHSH and CDR2 LQKENI. This CDR3 has 15 residues. V was pared by 2 bases and J by 8 bases, with 8 bases of the junction left unmatched. The CDR3 region is CASSPNGGAGDEQFF. Written as DNA, the CDR3 is TGTGCCAGCTCACCAAACGGGGGGGCTGGAGATGAGCAGTTCTTC.

V gene TRBV7-3 combines with J gene TRBJ2-5, with TRBD2 matching over 7 bases. The germline V gene encodes CDR1 SGHTA and CDR2 FQGTGA. The CDR3 totals 15 residues. V shed 1 base and J 2 bases; nucleotides not matched to a gene: 4. CDR3: CASSLNSGGQETQYF. The CDR3 DNA reads TGTGCCAGCAGCTTAAACTCGGGGGGTCAAGAGACCCAGTACTTC.

This chain joins TRBV5-1 and TRBJ1-1; no reliable D call. This CDR3 is 13 amino acids long. Germline lookup yields CDR1 SGHRS and CDR2 YFSETQ. Trimming took off 3 bases at V and 7 bases at J, with 13 bases between the two ends. The CDR3 sequence: CASSSGWLVEAFF. CDR3 DNA: TGCGCCAGCAGCTCGGGTTGGCTTGTTGAAGCTTTCTTT. The full variable domain, rest sourced from reference TRBV5-1 and TRBJ1-1, is KAGVTQTPRYLIKTRGQQVTLSCSPISGHRSVSWYQQTPGQGLQFLFEYFSETQRNKGNFPGRFSGRQFSNSRSEMNVSTLELGDSALYLCASSSGWLVEAFFGQGTRLTVV.

This rearrangement joins TRBV9 to TRBJ1-2; D is undetermined. CDR1 is SGDLS and CDR2 is YYNGEE in the germline V gene. V was cut by 3 bases and J by 0 bases, with 12 bases left in between. The CDR3 consists of 15 residues. CDR3 amino acids: CASSGHNRANYGYTF. CDR3 DNA: TGTGCCAGCAGCGGACATAATCGTGCTAACTATGGCTACACCTTC.

This clone was detected only once. This chain links TRBV15 with TRBJ1-4; a possible D gene is TRBD1 (5 bases). The germline V gene encodes CDR1 LNHNV and CDR2 YYDKDF (reference sequence). Trimming took 7 bases from V and 8 from J, leaving 11 bases between them. The CDR3 is made up of 12 amino acids. In DNA form, the CDR3 reads TGTGCCACCAAAGCGGGGGACGAAAAACTGTTTTTT. This encodes CATKAGDEKLFF.

The chain recombines TRBV7-9 with TRBJ1-1; 10 bases are a match to TRBD1. Germline V lookup: CDR1 SEHNR, CDR2 FQNEAQ (reference sequence). There are 19 residues in the CDR3. Losses at the gene ends were 5 bases for V and 0 bases for J; bases not matched to a gene: 15. CDR3 amino acids: CASSMGQGLGKEMNTEAFF. DNA for the CDR3: TGTGCCAGCAGCATGGGACAGGGGCTCGGGAAGGAAATGAACACTGAAGCTTTCTTT.

The chain uses TRBV9 and TRBJ2-5; 8 bases fit TRBD2. The CDR3 is 14 residues long. With 5 bases clipped from V and 1 base from J, the junction kept 4 bases outside the gene matches. In germline, CDR1 is SGDLS, CDR2 YYNGEE. CDR3 region: CASSNSGAQETQYF. CDR3 nucleotides: TGTGCCAGCAGTAATAGCGGGGCCCAAGAGACCCAGTACTTC.

J is TRBJ1-5 and V is TRBV28; D not certain. The CDR3 has 12 residues. V dropped 6 bases and J dropped 7 bases, with 10 bases sitting between them. From germline, CDR1 is MDHEN and CDR2 SYDVKM. The DNA of the CDR3 is TGTGCCAGCAGCCCGGAGTACCAGCCCCAGCATTTT. This translates into CASSPEYQPQHF. Drawing the rest from reference TRBV28 and TRBJ1-5, the complete variable domain is DVKVTQSSRYLVKRTGEKVFLECVQDMDHENMFWYRQDPGLGLRLIYFSYDVKMKEKGDIPEGYSVSREKKERFSLILESASTNQTSMYLCASSPEYQPQHFGDGTRLSIL.

The V call is TRBV27, the J call TRBJ1-2; no definite D call. Germline values: CDR1 MNHEY, CDR2 SMNVEV (reference sequence). The germline V and J ends were trimmed by 3 bases and 0 bases, with 8 bases remaining between them. The CDR3 spans 14 residues. The CDR3 DNA reads TGTGCCAGCAGTTTCCGGCTAGCTAACTATGGCTACACCTTC. This encodes CASSFRLANYGYTF.

The chain uses TRBV5-1 and TRBJ2-7; 7 bases line up with TRBD2. The CDR3 consists of 15 residues. CDR1 and CDR2 (germline): SGHRS, YFSETQ. Trimming cost V 4 bases and J 4 bases; bases outside gene matches: 11. The CDR3: CASSQSPSGSYEQYF. DNA of the CDR3: TGCGCCAGCAGCCAAAGCCCTAGCGGATCTTACGAGCAGTACTTC.

V and J are TRBV7-9 and TRBJ2-1, with unresolved D. Per germline, CDR1 SEHNR and CDR2 FQNEAQ (reference sequence). V was pared by 1 base and J by 4 bases, with 5 bases between. The CDR3 sequence is 13 residues long. CDR3 sequence reads: CASSLVGYNEQFF. CDR3 nucleotides: TGTGCCAGCAGCTTAGTCGGTTACAATGAGCAGTTCTTC.

This sequence joins TRBV3-1 (or the pseudogene TRBV3-2) and TRBJ2-1; 9 nucleotides line up with TRBD2. CDR3 length: 12 residues. Germline V CDR1 and CDR2: LGHDT, YNNKEL (reference sequence). V was clipped by 1 base and J by 13 bases; unmatched bases: 2. CDR3 nucleotide sequence: TGTGCCAGCAGCCAAGCGGGACTAGCCCAGTTCTTC. As protein: CASSQAGLAQFF.

V usage is TRBV19 and J usage is TRBJ1-6; D uncertain. The CDR3 is 12 residues long. Looked up from germline, CDR1 is LNHDA and CDR2 is SQIVND (reference sequence). V gave up 8 bases and J gave up 7 bases, with 9 bases separating them. As DNA, the CDR3 is TGTGCCAGTTCGCCGGGGAATTCACCCCTCCACTTT. Its protein is CASSPGNSPLHF.

CDR3 in amino acids: CASSNSDEQYF. The CDR3 DNA is TGTGCCAGCAGCAACAGTGACGAGCAGTACTTC. This chain connects TRBV21-1 to TRBJ2-7; the table's TRBD1 call for D was not verified on the DNA. TRBV21-1 is given as a pseudogene. This CDR3 contains 11 residues.

The chain is built from TRBV14 and TRBJ1-2; D remains ambiguous. In germline, CDR1 is SGHDN, CDR2 FVKESK. The CDR3 has 17 residues. Deletions cut 3 bases from V and 6 bases from J, with 23 bases between. The CDR3 reads CASSHEAGRPGRDGYTF. For the CDR3, the DNA is TGTGCCAGCAGCCATGAAGCCGGGAGGCCAGGTCGCGATGGCTACACCTTC.

The genes are TRBV18 and TRBJ1-5; D is ambiguous. This CDR3 has 13 residues. CDR1 and CDR2 (germline): KGHSH, LQKENI. Trimming cost V 1 base and J 3 bases, with 4 bases left between them. CDR3 nucleotide sequence: TGTGCCAGCTCACCACTAGCCAATCAGCCCCAGCATTTT. Its protein product is CASSPLANQPQHF.

The CDR3 coding sequence is TGTGCCAGCAGCTCGGGACTAGCGGTTTACGAGCAGTACTTC. It yields the protein CASSSGLAVYEQYF. The chain employs TRBV11-2 and TRBJ2-7; 11 nucleotides match TRBD2. The V gene end was trimmed by 4 bases and the J gene end by 4 bases; junction bases not matched to a gene: 3. Germline lookup yields CDR1 SGHAT and CDR2 FQNNGV. The CDR3 is made up of 14 amino acids. Looking up the rest from reference TRBV11-2 and TRBJ2-7 gives the full variable domain: EAGVAQSPRYKIIEKRQSVAFWCNPISGHATLYWYQQILGQGPKLLIQFQNNGVVDDSQLPKDRFSAERLKGVDSTLKIQPAKLEDSAVYLCASSSGLAVYEQYFGPGTRLTVT.

This chain joins TRBV11-2 and TRBJ2-5; tentative D call: TRBD2 (7 bases). V was shortened by 1 base and J by 1 base, with 13 bases between the two germline ends. CDR1 SGHAT and CDR2 FQNNGV come from the germline V gene. This CDR3 region has 16 residues. CDR3 loop: CASSLVGGGAQETQYF. The CDR3 nucleotides are TGTGCCAGCAGCTTAGTAGGGGGGGGAGCCCAAGAGACCCAGTACTTC.

This chain connects TRBV25-1 to TRBJ1-3; 8 positions agree with TRBD1. CDR3 length equals 13 residues. Looked up from germline, CDR1 is MGHDK and CDR2 is SYGVNS. Unmatched junction bases numbered 8, after V lost 5 bases and J lost 11 bases. CDR3 bases: TGTGCCAGCAGTAGGGACAGGAACTTCGCCATATATTTT. Translating gives CASSRDRNFAIYF.